This is a list of T cell receptor beta chains from one sample in a study of CD8+ T cells in alopecia areata. Assay: immunoSEQ multiplex PCR; the TCRdb copy retains only in-frame clones and omits some. The table lists 150,000 to 200,000 clones, 59% of them singletons. The specimen comprised CD4+ T cells sorted from blood, sampled at week 0. The receptors originated from a human donor with alopecia areata. CDR3s include the opening cysteine and the closing phenylalanine or tryptophan. The D gene is left open where the match is weak. Not every row has a clone size; where given, it reads once, few, many or a size class.

j_gene: TRBJ1-1
d_gene: -
v_gene: TRBV29-1
abundance: -
CDR3aa: CSAQGHRNTEAFF
CDR3nt: TGCAGCGCCCAGGGACACCGAAACACTGAAGCTTTCTTT

j_gene: TRBJ2-1
d_gene: -
v_gene: TRBV7-2
abundance: -
CDR3aa: CASSRLENEQFF
CDR3nt: TGTGCCAGCAGCCGCCTAGAGAATGAGCAGTTCTTC

j_gene: TRBJ1-5
d_gene: -
v_gene: TRBV2
abundance: -
CDR3aa: CASSDRVRDQPQHF
CDR3nt: TGTGCCAGCAGTGACAGGGTACGGGATCAGCCCCAGCATTTT

j_gene: TRBJ1-5
d_gene: -
v_gene: TRBV19
abundance: many
CDR3aa: CASSIGGGQGSQPQHF
CDR3nt: TGTGCCAGTAGTATTGGTGGCGGGCAGGGGAGTCAGCCCCAGCATTTT

j_gene: TRBJ2-7
d_gene: TRBD1
v_gene: TRBV5-1
abundance: -
CDR3aa: CASSLRDRGYEQYF
CDR3nt: TGCGCCAGCAGCCTAAGGGACAGGGGTTACGAGCAGTACTTC

j_gene: TRBJ2-5
d_gene: -
v_gene: TRBV5-1
abundance: -
CDR3aa: CASSLPPVRAEETQYF
CDR3nt: TGCGCCAGCAGCTTGCCCCCCGTCCGGGCCGAAGAGACCCAGTACTTC

j_gene: TRBJ1-6
d_gene: TRBD1
v_gene: TRBV7-9
abundance: -
CDR3aa: CASSLTGLGSPLHF
CDR3nt: TGTGCCAGCAGCTTGACAGGGTTGGGCTCACCCCTCCACTTT

j_gene: TRBJ1-3
d_gene: -
v_gene: TRBV5-1
abundance: -
CDR3aa: CASSSPSPVSGGNTIYF
CDR3nt: TGCGCCAGCAGCTCCCCTTCGCCGGTGTCCGGTGGAAACACCATATATTTT

j_gene: TRBJ1-6
d_gene: -
v_gene: TRBV7-9
abundance: -
CDR3aa: CASSRDGASSYNSPLHF
CDR3nt: TGTGCCAGCAGCCGAGACGGAGCGAGCTCCTATAATTCACCCCTCCACTTT

j_gene: TRBJ1-2
d_gene: -
v_gene: TRBV6-5
abundance: -
CDR3aa: CASSIQGSYGYTF
CDR3nt: TGTGCCAGCAGTATACAGGGTTCCTATGGCTACACCTTC

j_gene: TRBJ1-5
d_gene: -
v_gene: TRBV5-1
abundance: few
CDR3aa: CASSLDPGLNQPQHF
CDR3nt: TGCGCCAGCAGCTTGGATCCAGGATTGAATCAGCCCCAGCATTTT

j_gene: TRBJ1-1
d_gene: TRBD1
v_gene: TRBV4-1
abundance: -
CDR3aa: CASSLDRWGTEAFF
CDR3nt: TGCGCCAGCAGCCTGGACAGGTGGGGGACTGAAGCTTTCTTT

j_gene: TRBJ1-1
d_gene: -
v_gene: TRBV29-1
abundance: few
CDR3aa: CSVAGLGTEAFF
CDR3nt: TGCAGCGTTGCAGGGTTAGGCACTGAAGCTTTCTTT

j_gene: TRBJ1-4
d_gene: -
v_gene: TRBV18
abundance: few
CDR3aa: CASSPEPNEKLFF
CDR3nt: TGTGCCAGCTCACCTGAACCAAATGAAAAACTGTTTTTT

j_gene: TRBJ1-6
d_gene: -
v_gene: TRBV30
abundance: few
CDR3aa: CAWTATPNSPLHF
CDR3nt: TGTGCCTGGACTGCGACACCTAATTCACCCCTCCACTTT

j_gene: TRBJ2-5
d_gene: -
v_gene: TRBV7-7
abundance: few
CDR3aa: CASSQNEGWGETQYF
CDR3nt: TGTGCTAGCAGCCAAAACGAGGGTTGGGGAGAGACCCAGTACTTC

j_gene: TRBJ2-7
d_gene: TRBD1
v_gene: TRBV5-6
abundance: -
CDR3aa: CASSTGQGFSYEQYF
CDR3nt: TGTGCCAGCAGCACGGGACAGGGCTTCTCCTACGAGCAGTACTTC

j_gene: TRBJ1-5
d_gene: -
v_gene: TRBV2
abundance: -
CDR3aa: CASVSAMGQPQHF
CDR3nt: TGTGCCAGCGTCTCGGCGATGGGTCAGCCCCAGCATTTT

j_gene: TRBJ2-1
d_gene: -
v_gene: TRBV29-1
abundance: -
CDR3aa: CSERDIYNEQFF
CDR3nt: TGCAGCGAACGGGACATCTACAATGAGCAGTTCTTC

j_gene: TRBJ1-6
d_gene: -
v_gene: TRBV30
abundance: -
CDR3aa: CAWSLAGASSYNSPLHF
CDR3nt: TGTGCCTGGAGCCTTGCCGGGGCGAGCTCCTATAATTCACCCCTCCACTTT

j_gene: TRBJ1-2
d_gene: -
v_gene: TRBV5-1
abundance: once
CDR3aa: CASSLAPLRQGYTF
CDR3nt: TGCGCCAGCAGCTTGGCCCCCCTTCGGCAGGGCTACACCTTC

j_gene: TRBJ1-2
d_gene: TRBD1
v_gene: TRBV18
abundance: few
CDR3aa: CASSPDRDYGYTF
CDR3nt: TGTGCCAGCTCACCGGACAGGGACTATGGCTACACCTTC

j_gene: TRBJ1-1
d_gene: -
v_gene: TRBV4-1
abundance: few
CDR3aa: CASSKIRVGGEDTEAFF
CDR3nt: TGCGCCAGCAGCAAAATCCGAGTCGGGGGGGAGGACACTGAAGCTTTCTTT

j_gene: TRBJ1-2
d_gene: -
v_gene: TRBV9
abundance: -
CDR3aa: CASSPEVRAGPNNYGYTF
CDR3nt: TGTGCCAGCAGCCCCGAGGTCCGGGCGGGCCCAAATAACTATGGCTACACCTTC

j_gene: TRBJ1-1
d_gene: -
v_gene: TRBV2
abundance: -
CDR3aa: CASSDSNTEAFF
CDR3nt: TGTGCCAGCAGTGACAGTAACACTGAAGCTTTCTTT

j_gene: TRBJ1-5
d_gene: -
v_gene: TRBV29-1
abundance: -
CDR3aa: CSVTGAGNQPQHF
CDR3nt: TGCAGCGTAACGGGGGCGGGCAATCAGCCCCAGCATTTT

j_gene: TRBJ1-2
d_gene: -
v_gene: TRBV6-5
abundance: few
CDR3aa: CASSQGYGYTF
CDR3nt: TGTGCCAGCAGTCAGGGTTATGGCTACACCTTC

j_gene: TRBJ2-1
d_gene: TRBD2
v_gene: TRBV7-6
abundance: -
CDR3aa: CASSPLLAGGNNEQFF
CDR3nt: TGTGCCAGCAGTCCCCTACTAGCGGGGGGGAACAATGAGCAGTTCTTC

j_gene: TRBJ2-5
d_gene: -
v_gene: TRBV25-1
abundance: few
CDR3aa: CASSGRTNPQETQYF
CDR3nt: TGTGCCAGCAGTGGCAGGACTAACCCCCAAGAGACCCAGTACTTC

j_gene: TRBJ1-2
d_gene: -
v_gene: TRBV30
abundance: -
CDR3aa: CAWEGSGYTF
CDR3nt: TGTGCCTGGGAGGGTTCTGGCTACACCTTC

j_gene: TRBJ2-1
d_gene: -
v_gene: TRBV7-9
abundance: -
CDR3aa: CASSPGSLAGYNEQFF
CDR3nt: TGTGCCAGCAGCCCGGGCTCCCTCGCGGGGTACAATGAGCAGTTCTTC

j_gene: TRBJ2-2
d_gene: -
v_gene: TRBV15
abundance: once
CDR3aa: CATSRPGQNTGELFF
CDR3nt: TGTGCCACCAGCAGACCGGGACAGAACACCGGGGAGCTGTTTTTT

j_gene: TRBJ2-1
d_gene: -
v_gene: TRBV28
abundance: -
CDR3aa: CASSLGDFLQFF
CDR3nt: TGTGCCAGCAGTTTAGGGGACTTCCTGCAGTTCTTC

j_gene: TRBJ1-6
d_gene: TRBD1
v_gene: TRBV2
abundance: -
CDR3aa: CASTKDRAAGVDSPLHF
CDR3nt: TGTGCCAGCACGAAGGACAGGGCCGCGGGTGTTGATTCACCCCTCCACTTT

j_gene: TRBJ2-1
d_gene: TRBD2
v_gene: TRBV4-2
abundance: few
CDR3aa: CASSQGAGGSYNEQFF
CDR3nt: TGTGCCAGCAGCCAAGGAGCGGGGGGGTCCTACAATGAGCAGTTCTTC

j_gene: TRBJ1-2
d_gene: -
v_gene: TRBV14
abundance: -
CDR3aa: CASSQDWRAYGYTF
CDR3nt: TGTGCCAGCAGCCAAGATTGGAGGGCCTATGGCTACACCTTC

j_gene: TRBJ2-5
d_gene: TRBD2
v_gene: TRBV9
abundance: -
CDR3aa: CASSVSSGKETQYF
CDR3nt: TGTGCCAGCAGCGTCTCTAGCGGAAAAGAGACCCAGTACTTC

j_gene: TRBJ1-2
d_gene: -
v_gene: TRBV30
abundance: -
CDR3aa: CAWITRENYGYTF
CDR3nt: TGTGCCTGGATAACGAGGGAGAACTATGGCTACACCTTC

j_gene: TRBJ1-5
d_gene: -
v_gene: TRBV7-2
abundance: -
CDR3aa: CASSLGAGGNQPQHF
CDR3nt: TGTGCCAGCAGCTTAGGGGCAGGGGGCAATCAGCCCCAGCATTTT

j_gene: TRBJ1-2
d_gene: TRBD1
v_gene: TRBV30
abundance: -
CDR3aa: CAWGVTDRGHGYTF
CDR3nt: TGTGCCTGGGGCGTGACGGACAGGGGGCATGGCTACACCTTC

j_gene: TRBJ1-5
d_gene: -
v_gene: TRBV30
abundance: -
CDR3aa: CAWSTYSNQPQHF
CDR3nt: TGTGCCTGGAGTACTTATAGCAATCAGCCCCAGCATTTT

j_gene: TRBJ2-5
d_gene: -
v_gene: TRBV5-1
abundance: -
CDR3aa: CASSLGGSGETQYF
CDR3nt: TGCGCCAGCAGCTTGGGGGGGTCTGGAGAGACCCAGTACTTC

j_gene: TRBJ1-6
d_gene: -
v_gene: TRBV15
abundance: few
CDR3aa: CATSGREGSYNSPLHF
CDR3nt: TGTGCCACCAGTGGCAGGGAGGGTTCCTATAATTCACCCCTCCACTTT

j_gene: TRBJ1-1
d_gene: -
v_gene: TRBV6-6
abundance: -
CDR3aa: CASSYGGNTEAFF
CDR3nt: TGTGCCAGCAGTTACGGGGGAAACACTGAAGCTTTCTTT

j_gene: TRBJ2-1
d_gene: TRBD2
v_gene: TRBV13
abundance: -
CDR3aa: CASSPGTSGGGREQFF
CDR3nt: TGTGCCAGCAGCCCCGGGACTAGCGGGGGGGGAAGGGAGCAGTTCTTC

j_gene: TRBJ1-2
d_gene: -
v_gene: TRBV11-2
abundance: few
CDR3aa: CASSLARIWLEVNYGYTF
CDR3nt: TGTGCCAGCAGCTTAGCACGCATATGGTTAGAAGTTAACTATGGCTACACCTTC

j_gene: TRBJ1-5
d_gene: -
v_gene: TRBV4-2
abundance: -
CDR3aa: CASMKRDQPQHF
CDR3nt: TGTGCCAGCATGAAGCGAGATCAGCCCCAGCATTTT

j_gene: TRBJ2-3
d_gene: -
v_gene: TRBV30
abundance: -
CDR3aa: CAWSVRKLLDTDTQYF
CDR3nt: TGTGCCTGGAGTGTACGAAAGTTACTCGATACAGATACGCAGTATTTT

j_gene: TRBJ1-6
d_gene: -
v_gene: TRBV25-1
abundance: -
CDR3aa: CASSDEDSPRDNYSPLHF
CDR3nt: TGTGCCAGCAGTGATGAAGATTCCCCACGGGACAATTATTCACCCCTCCACTTT

j_gene: TRBJ2-5
d_gene: -
v_gene: TRBV30
abundance: once
CDR3aa: CAWSGLRQETQYF
CDR3nt: TGTGCCTGGAGTGGTTTGAGACAAGAGACCCAGTACTTC

j_gene: TRBJ1-5
d_gene: TRBD1
v_gene: TRBV11-2
abundance: -
CDR3aa: CASSPTGAHQPQHF
CDR3nt: TGTGCCAGCAGCCCGACAGGGGCTCATCAGCCCCAGCATTTT

j_gene: TRBJ1-6
d_gene: -
v_gene: TRBV2
abundance: -
CDR3aa: CASVTELNSPLHF
CDR3nt: TGTGCCAGTGTTACGGAACTTAATTCACCCCTCCACTTT

j_gene: TRBJ2-7
d_gene: TRBD2
v_gene: TRBV2
abundance: -
CDR3aa: CASSTRTGGEQYF
CDR3nt: TGTGCCAGCAGTACTCGGACGGGAGGCGAGCAGTACTTC

j_gene: TRBJ1-1
d_gene: TRBD1
v_gene: TRBV7-2
abundance: few
CDR3aa: CASSVTGGRNTEAFF
CDR3nt: TGTGCCAGCAGCGTAACAGGGGGGAGGAACACTGAAGCTTTCTTT

j_gene: TRBJ1-5
d_gene: TRBD1
v_gene: TRBV29-1
abundance: -
CDR3aa: CSVEVGGGQPQHF
CDR3nt: TGCAGCGTTGAAGTAGGGGGCGGTCAGCCCCAGCATTTT

j_gene: TRBJ1-5
d_gene: -
v_gene: TRBV29-1
abundance: -
CDR3aa: CSVGGDGNQPQHF
CDR3nt: TGCAGCGTTGGAGGGGATGGCAATCAGCCCCAGCATTTT

j_gene: TRBJ2-7
d_gene: TRBD1
v_gene: TRBV25-1
abundance: once
CDR3aa: CASSVVGDRAYEQYF
CDR3nt: TGTGCCAGCAGTGTAGTAGGGGACAGAGCCTACGAGCAGTACTTC